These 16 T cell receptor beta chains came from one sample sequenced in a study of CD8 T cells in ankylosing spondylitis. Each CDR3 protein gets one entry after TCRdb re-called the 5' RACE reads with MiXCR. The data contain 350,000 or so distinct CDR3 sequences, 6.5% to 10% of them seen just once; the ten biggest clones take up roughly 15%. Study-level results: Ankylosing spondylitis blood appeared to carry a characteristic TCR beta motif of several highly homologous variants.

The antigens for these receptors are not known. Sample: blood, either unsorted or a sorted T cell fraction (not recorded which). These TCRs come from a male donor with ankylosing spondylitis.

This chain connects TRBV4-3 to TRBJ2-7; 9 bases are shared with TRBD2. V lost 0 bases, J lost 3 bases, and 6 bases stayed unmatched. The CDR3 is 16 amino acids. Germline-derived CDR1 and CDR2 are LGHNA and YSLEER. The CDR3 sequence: CASSQDPGTSIYEQYF. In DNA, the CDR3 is TGCGCCAGCAGCCAAGATCCCGGGACTAGCATCTACGAGCAGTACTTC.

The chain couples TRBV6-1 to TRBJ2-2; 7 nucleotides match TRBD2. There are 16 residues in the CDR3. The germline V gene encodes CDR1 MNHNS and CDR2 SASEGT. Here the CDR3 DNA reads TGTGCTCTTCCAGTTGGAGGGAGGGGAAACACCGGGGAGCTGTTTTTT. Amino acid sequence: CALPVGGRGNTGELFF.

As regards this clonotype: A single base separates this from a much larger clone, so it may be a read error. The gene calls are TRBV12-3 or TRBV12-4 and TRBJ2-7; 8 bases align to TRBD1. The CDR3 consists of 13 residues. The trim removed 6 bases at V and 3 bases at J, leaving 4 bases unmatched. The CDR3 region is CASRETGVYEQYF. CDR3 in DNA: TGTGCCAGCAGAGAGACAGGGGTCTACGAGCAGTACTTC.

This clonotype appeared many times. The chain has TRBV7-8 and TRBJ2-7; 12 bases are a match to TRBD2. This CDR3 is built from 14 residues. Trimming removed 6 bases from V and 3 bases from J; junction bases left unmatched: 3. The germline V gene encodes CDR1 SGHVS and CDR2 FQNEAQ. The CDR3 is CASRRLAGDYEQYF. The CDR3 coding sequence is TGTGCCAGCAGGCGACTAGCGGGAGACTACGAGCAGTACTTC.

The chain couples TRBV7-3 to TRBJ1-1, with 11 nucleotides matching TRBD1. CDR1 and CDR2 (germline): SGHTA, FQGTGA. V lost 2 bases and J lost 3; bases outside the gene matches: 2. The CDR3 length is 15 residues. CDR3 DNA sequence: TGTGCCAGCAGCTTAGGGACAGGGGGGCACACTGAAGCTTTCTTT. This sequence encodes CASSLGTGGHTEAFF.

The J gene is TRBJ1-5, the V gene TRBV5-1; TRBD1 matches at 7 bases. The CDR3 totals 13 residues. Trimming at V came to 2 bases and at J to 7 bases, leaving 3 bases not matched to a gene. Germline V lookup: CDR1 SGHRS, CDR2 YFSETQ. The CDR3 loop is CASSLTGAQPQHF. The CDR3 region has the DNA TGCGCCAGCAGCTTAACAGGGGCCCAGCCCCAGCATTTT.

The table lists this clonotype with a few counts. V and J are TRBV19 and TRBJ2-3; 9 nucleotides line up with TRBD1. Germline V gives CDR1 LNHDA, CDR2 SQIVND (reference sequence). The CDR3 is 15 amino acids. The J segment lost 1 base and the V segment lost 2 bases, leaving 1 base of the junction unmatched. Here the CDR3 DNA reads TGTGCCAGTAGTATAAGGACAGGGGGCACAGATACGCAGTATTTT. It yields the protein CASSIRTGGTDTQYF.

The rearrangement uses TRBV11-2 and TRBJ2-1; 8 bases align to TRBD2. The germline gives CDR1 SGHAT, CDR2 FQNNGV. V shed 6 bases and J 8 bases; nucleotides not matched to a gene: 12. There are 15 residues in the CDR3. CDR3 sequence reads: CASSHHGRGNDEQFF. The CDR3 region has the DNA TGTGCCAGCAGTCATCACGGGAGGGGAAATGATGAGCAGTTCTTC.

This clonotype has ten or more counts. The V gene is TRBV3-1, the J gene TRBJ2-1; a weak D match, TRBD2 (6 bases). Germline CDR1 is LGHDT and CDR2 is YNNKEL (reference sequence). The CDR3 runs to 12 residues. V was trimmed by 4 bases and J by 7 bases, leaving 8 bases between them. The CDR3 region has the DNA TGTGCCAGCAGCCTAGCGGAGAATGAGCAGTTCTTC. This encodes CASSLAENEQFF.

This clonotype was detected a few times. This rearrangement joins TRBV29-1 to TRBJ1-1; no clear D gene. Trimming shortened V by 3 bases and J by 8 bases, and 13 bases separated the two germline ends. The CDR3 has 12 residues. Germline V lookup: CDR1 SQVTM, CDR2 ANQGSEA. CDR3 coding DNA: TGCAGCGTTGATCCGGGCCCCTCAGAAGCTTTCTTT. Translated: CSVDPGPSEAFF. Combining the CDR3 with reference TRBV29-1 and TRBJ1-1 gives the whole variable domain SAVISQKPSRDICQRGTSLTIQCQVDSQVTMMFWYRQQPGQSLTLIATANQGSEATYESGFVIDKFPISRPNLTFSTLTVSNMSPEDSSIYLCSVDPGPSEAFFGQGTRLTVV.

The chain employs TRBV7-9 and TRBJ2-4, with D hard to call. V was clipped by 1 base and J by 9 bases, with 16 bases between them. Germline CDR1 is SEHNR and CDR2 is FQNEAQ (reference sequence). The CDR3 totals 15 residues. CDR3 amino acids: CASSLGRTTGGIQYF. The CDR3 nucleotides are TGTGCCAGCAGCTTAGGTCGCACCACGGGTGGCATTCAGTACTTC.

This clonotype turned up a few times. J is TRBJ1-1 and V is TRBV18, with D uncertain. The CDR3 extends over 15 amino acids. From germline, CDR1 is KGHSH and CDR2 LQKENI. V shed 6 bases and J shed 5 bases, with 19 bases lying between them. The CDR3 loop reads CASSRTNPGKTEAFF. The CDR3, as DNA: TGTGCCAGCTCCCGAACAAACCCAGGAAAGACTGAAGCTTTCTTT.

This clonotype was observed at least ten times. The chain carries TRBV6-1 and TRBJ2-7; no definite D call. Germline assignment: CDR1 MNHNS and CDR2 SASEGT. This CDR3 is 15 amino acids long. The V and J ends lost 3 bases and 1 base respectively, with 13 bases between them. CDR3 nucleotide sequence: TGTGCCAGCAGTGATCCACCAATACCATCCTACGAGCAGTACTTC. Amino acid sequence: CASSDPPIPSYEQYF.

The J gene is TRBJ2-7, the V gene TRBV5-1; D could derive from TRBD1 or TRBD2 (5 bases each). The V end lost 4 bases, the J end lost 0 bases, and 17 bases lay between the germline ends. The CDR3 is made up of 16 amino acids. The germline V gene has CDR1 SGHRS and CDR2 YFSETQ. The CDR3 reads CASSKETVEASYEQYF. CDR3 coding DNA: TGCGCCAGCAGCAAAGAGACAGTGGAGGCCTCCTACGAGCAGTACTTC. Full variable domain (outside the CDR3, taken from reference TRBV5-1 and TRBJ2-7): KAGVTQTPRYLIKTRGQQVTLSCSPISGHRSVSWYQQTPGQGLQFLFEYFSETQRNKGNFPGRFSGRQFSNSRSEMNVSTLELGDSALYLCASSKETVEASYEQYFGPGTRLTVT.

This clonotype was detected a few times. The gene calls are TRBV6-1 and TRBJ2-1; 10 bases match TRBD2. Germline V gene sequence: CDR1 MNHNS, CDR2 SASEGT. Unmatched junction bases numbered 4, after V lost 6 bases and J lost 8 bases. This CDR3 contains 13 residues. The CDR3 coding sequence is TGTGCCAGCAGAGCTAGCGGGAGAGATGAGCAGTTCTTC. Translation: CASRASGRDEQFF.

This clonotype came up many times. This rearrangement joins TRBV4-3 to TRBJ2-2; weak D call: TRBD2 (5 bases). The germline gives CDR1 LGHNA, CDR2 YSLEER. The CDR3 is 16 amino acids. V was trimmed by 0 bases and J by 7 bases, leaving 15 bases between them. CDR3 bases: TGCGCCAGCAGCCAAGATTTACTAGTCCCGAGCGGGGAGCTGTTTTTT. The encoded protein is CASSQDLLVPSGELFF.